This TCR beta chain stems from a study of shared clonotypes between healthy human individuals. Study-level background: The study drew on a couple of women and a few men aged 18 to 49 as donors. The study's findings and limits: Larger estimated richness was generally recorded for naive subsets relative to memory subsets. A handful of donors shared roughly 5% of their naive CD4 clonotypes.

The method was immunoSEQ multiplex PCR; TCRdb's version includes in-frame clones alone and lacks a portion of them. The table shows about 2.2 million clones, with approximately 92% occurring only once. Terminally differentiated effector memory CD45RA+ cells were left out of the naive CD8 fraction, which was CD45RO-negative and positively selected for CCR7. Details on this clone: Its specificity is unknown.

The CDR3 contains 19 residues. Germline V lookup: CDR1 SNHLY, CDR2 FYNNEI. After removal of 3 bases from V and 2 bases from J, the junction contained 18 bases not matched to a gene. The receptor comes from a man younger than 35 in good health. Some clones in this sample may be carry-over from other donors' samples. The sequencing sample was made of naive CD8+ T cells from PBMCs. This chain links TRBV2 with TRBJ2-5; 7 positions agree with TRBD2. The CDR3 loop reads CASSESISGFVGPQETQYF. The CDR3 nucleotides are TGTGCCAGCAGTGAGTCGATTAGCGGGTTTGTGGGTCCGCAAGAGACCCAGTACTTC.